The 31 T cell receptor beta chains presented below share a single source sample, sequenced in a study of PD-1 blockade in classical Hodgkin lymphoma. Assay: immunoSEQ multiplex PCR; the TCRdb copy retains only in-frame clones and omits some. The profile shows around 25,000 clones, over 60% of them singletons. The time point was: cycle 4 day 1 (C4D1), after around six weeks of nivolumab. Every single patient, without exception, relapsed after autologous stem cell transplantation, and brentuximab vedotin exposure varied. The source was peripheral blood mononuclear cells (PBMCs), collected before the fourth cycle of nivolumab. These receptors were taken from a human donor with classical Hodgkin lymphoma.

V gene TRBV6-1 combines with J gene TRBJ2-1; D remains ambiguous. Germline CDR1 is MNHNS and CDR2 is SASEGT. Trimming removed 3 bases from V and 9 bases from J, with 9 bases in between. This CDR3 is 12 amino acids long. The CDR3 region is CASSEYRLEQFF. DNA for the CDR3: TGTGCCAGCAGTGAGTATAGGCTTGAGCAGTTCTTC.

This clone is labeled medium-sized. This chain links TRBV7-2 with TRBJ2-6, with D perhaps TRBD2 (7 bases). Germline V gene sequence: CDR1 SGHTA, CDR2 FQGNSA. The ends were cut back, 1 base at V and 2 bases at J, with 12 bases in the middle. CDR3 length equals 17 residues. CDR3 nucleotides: TGTGCCAGCAGCTTAGTAGGGGGGGCCCCTGGGGCCAACGTCCTGACTTTC. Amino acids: CASSLVGGAPGANVLTF.

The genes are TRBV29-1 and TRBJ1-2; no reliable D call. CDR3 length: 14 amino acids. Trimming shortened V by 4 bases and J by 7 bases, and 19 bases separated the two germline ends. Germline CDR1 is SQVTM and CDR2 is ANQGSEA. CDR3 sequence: CSVAPQTTGSGYTF. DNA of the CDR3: TGCAGCGTTGCCCCCCAGACAACCGGGAGTGGCTACACCTTC.

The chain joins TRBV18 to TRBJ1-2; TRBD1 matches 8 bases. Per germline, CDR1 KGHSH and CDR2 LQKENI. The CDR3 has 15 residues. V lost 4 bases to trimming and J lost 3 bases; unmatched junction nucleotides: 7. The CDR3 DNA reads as TGTGCCAGCTCACAGCTTCCGGGACAGGACTATGGCTACACCTTC. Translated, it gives CASSQLPGQDYGYTF.

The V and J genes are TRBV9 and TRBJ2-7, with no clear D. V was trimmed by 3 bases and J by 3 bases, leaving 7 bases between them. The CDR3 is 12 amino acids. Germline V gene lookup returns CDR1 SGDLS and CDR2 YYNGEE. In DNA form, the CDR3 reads TGTGCCAGCAGCGGGCTTGACTACGAGCAGTACTTC. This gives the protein CASSGLDYEQYF.

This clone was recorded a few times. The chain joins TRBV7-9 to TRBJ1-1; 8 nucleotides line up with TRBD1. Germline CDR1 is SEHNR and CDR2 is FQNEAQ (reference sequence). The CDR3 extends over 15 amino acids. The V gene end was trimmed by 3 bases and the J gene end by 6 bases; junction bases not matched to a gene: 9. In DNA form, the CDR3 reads TGTGCCAGCAGCTTGTCGACAGGGGCCGGCGCTGAAGCTTTCTTT. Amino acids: CASSLSTGAGAEAFF.

The CDR3 protein is CASSVEDRTGELFF. DNA for the CDR3: TGTGCCAGCAGCGTAGAGGACAGAACCGGGGAGCTGTTTTTT. The chain has TRBV9 and TRBJ2-2, with TRBD1 as a possible D gene (6 bases). CDR1 is SGDLS, CDR2 YYNGEE, per germline. Trimming took 0 bases from V and 5 from J, leaving 8 bases between them. The CDR3 spans 14 residues.

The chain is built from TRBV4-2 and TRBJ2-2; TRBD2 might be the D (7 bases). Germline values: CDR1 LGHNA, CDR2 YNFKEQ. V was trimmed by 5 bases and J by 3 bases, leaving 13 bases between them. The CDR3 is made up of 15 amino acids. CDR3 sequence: CASSWGGPDTGELFF. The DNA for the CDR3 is TGTGCCAGCAGCTGGGGGGGGCCGGACACCGGGGAGCTGTTTTTT.

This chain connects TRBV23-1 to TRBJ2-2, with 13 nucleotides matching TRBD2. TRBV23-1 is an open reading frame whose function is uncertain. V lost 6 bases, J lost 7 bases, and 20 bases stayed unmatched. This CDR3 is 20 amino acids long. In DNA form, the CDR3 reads TGCGCCAGCAGCTTACAGGATCCGACTAGCGGGGGGCGAGCGGGCGGGGAGCTGTTTTTT. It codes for CASSLQDPTSGGRAGGELFF.

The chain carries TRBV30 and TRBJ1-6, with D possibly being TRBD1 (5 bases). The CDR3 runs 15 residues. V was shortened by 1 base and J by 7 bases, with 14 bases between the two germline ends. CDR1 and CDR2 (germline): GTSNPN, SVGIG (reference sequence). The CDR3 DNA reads TGTGCCTGGAGTGGGCACCAGGGTAAAAATTCACCCCTCCACTTT. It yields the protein CAWSGHQGKNSPLHF.

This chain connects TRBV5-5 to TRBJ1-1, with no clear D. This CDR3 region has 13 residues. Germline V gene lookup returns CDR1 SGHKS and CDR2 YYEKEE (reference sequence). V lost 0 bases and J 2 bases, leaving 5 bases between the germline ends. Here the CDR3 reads CASSLAPNTEAFF. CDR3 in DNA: TGTGCCAGCAGCTTGGCTCCAAACACTGAAGCTTTCTTT.

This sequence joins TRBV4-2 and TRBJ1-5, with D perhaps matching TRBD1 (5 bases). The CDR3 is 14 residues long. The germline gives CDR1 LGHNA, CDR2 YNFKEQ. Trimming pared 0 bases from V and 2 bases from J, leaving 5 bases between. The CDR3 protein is CASSQDRGNQPQHF. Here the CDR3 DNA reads TGTGCCAGCAGCCAAGACAGGGGCAATCAGCCCCAGCATTTT.

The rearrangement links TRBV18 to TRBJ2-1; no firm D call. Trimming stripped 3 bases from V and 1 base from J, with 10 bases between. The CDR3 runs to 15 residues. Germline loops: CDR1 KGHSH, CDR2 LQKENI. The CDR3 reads CASSPAAGSYNEQFF. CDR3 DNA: TGTGCCAGCTCACCGGCGGCTGGGTCCTACAATGAGCAGTTCTTC.

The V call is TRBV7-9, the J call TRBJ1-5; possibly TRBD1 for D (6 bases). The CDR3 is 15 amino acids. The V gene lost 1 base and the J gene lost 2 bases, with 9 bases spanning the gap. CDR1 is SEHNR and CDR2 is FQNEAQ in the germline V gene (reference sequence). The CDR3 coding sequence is TGTGCCAGCAGCTTAGGGGCAGGGGGCAATCAGCCCCAGCATTTT. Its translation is CASSLGAGGNQPQHF.

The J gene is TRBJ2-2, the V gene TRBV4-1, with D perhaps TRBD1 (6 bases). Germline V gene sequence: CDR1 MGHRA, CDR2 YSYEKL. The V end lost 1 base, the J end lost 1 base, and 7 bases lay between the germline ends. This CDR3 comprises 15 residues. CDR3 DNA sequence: TGCGCCAGCAGCCAAGGCAGGGGGAACACCGGGGAGCTGTTTTTT. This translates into CASSQGRGNTGELFF.

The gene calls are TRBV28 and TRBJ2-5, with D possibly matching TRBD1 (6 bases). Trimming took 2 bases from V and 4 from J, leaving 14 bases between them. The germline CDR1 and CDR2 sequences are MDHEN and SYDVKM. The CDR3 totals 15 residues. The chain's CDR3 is CASSLAGVRRETQYF. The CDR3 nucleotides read TGTGCCAGCAGTTTAGCAGGGGTTCGCCGAGAGACCCAGTACTTC.

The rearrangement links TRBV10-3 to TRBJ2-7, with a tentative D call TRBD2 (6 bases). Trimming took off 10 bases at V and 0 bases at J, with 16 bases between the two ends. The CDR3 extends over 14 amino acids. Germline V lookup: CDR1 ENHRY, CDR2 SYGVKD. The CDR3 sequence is CATTPGLGSYEQYF. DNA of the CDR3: TGTGCCACTACTCCGGGACTGGGCTCCTACGAGCAGTACTTC.

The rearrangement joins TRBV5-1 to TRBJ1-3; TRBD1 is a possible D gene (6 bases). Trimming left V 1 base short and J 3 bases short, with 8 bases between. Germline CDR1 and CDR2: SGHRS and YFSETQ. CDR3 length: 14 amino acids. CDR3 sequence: CASSLTGIGNTIYF. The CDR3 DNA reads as TGCGCCAGCAGCTTGACAGGGATTGGAAACACCATATATTTT. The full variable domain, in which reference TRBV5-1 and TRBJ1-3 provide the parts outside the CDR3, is KAGVTQTPRYLIKTRGQQVTLSCSPISGHRSVSWYQQTPGQGLQFLFEYFSETQRNKGNFPGRFSGRQFSNSRSEMNVSTLELGDSALYLCASSLTGIGNTIYFGEGSWLTVV.

CDR3 sequence reads: CASSQPIGNTGELFF. CDR3 in DNA: TGCGCCAGCAGCCAACCCATAGGAAACACCGGGGAGCTGTTTTTT. V is TRBV4-3 and J is TRBJ2-2; D is unclear. CDR1 is LGHNA, CDR2 YSLEER, per germline. This CDR3 has 15 amino acids. Trimming pared 2 bases from V and 2 bases from J, leaving 9 bases between.

CDR3 DNA: TGTGCCATCAGTGTCAGTGTTGATCAGCCCCAGCATTTT. The encoded protein is CAISVSVDQPQHF. The chain uses TRBV10-3 and TRBJ1-5; D is unclear. This CDR3 region has 13 residues. The V and J ends lost 4 bases and 5 bases respectively, with 9 bases between them. Germline CDR1 ENHRY, CDR2 SYGVKD.

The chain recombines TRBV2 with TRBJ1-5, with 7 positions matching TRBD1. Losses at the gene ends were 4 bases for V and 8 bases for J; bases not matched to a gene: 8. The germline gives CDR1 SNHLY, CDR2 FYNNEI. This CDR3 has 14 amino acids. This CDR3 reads CASSVFETGEPQHF. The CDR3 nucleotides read TGTGCCAGCAGTGTTTTTGAAACAGGGGAGCCCCAGCATTTT.

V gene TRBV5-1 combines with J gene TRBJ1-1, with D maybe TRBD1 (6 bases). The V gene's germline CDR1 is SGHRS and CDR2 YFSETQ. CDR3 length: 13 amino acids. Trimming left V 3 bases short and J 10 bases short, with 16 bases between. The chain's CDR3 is CASSSPGKGGAFF. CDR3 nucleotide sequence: TGCGCCAGCAGCTCGCCGGGGAAAGGGGGAGCTTTCTTT.

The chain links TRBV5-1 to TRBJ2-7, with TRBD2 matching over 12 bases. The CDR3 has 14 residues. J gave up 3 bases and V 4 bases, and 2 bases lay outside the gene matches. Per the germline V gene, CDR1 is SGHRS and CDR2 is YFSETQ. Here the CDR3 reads CASSKTSGSYEQYF. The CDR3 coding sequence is TGCGCCAGCAGCAAGACTAGCGGGAGCTACGAGCAGTACTTC.

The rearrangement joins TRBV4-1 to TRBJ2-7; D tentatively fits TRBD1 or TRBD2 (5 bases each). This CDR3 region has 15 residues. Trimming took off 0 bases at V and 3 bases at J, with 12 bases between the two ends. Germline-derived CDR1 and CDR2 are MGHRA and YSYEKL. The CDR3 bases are TGCGCCAGCAGCCAAGATCAGGGAGTACTCTACGAGCAGTACTTC. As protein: CASSQDQGVLYEQYF.

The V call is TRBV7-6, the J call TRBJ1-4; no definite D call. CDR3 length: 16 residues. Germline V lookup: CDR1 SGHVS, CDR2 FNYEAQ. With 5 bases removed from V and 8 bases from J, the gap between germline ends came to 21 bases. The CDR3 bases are TGTGCCAGCAGCGCGTGGCCCTGGACCTCGGGGGAAAAACTGTTTTTT. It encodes CASSAWPWTSGEKLFF.

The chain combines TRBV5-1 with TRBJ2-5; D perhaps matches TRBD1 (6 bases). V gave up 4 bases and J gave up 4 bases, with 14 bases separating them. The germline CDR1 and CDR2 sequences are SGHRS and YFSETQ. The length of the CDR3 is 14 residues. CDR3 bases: TGCGCCAGCAGCCCACAGGGTGCCAGAGAGACCCAGTACTTC. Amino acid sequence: CASSPQGARETQYF.

CDR3 in amino acids: CASSDGPVGETQYF. DNA for the CDR3: TGTGCCAGCAGCGACGGACCTGTAGGAGAGACCCAGTACTTC. This chain uses TRBV7-7 with TRBJ2-5; D is ambiguous. The germline V gene has CDR1 SSHAT and CDR2 FNYEAQ (reference sequence). CDR3 size: 14 residues. Trimming removed 5 bases from V and 4 bases from J, with 14 bases in between. The full variable domain, rest sourced from reference TRBV7-7 and TRBJ2-5, is GAGVSQSPRYKVTKRGQDVTLRCDPISSHATLYWYQQALGQGPEFLTYFNYEAQPDKSGLPSDRFSAERPEGSISTLTIQRTEQRDSAMYRCASSDGPVGETQYFGPGTRLLVL.

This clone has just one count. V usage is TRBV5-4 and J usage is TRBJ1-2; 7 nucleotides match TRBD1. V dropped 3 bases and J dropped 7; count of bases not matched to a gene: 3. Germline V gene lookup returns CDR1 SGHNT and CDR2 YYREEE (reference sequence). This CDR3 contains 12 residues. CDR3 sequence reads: CASSSQGFGYTF. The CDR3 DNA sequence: TGTGCCAGCAGCTCACAGGGGTTTGGCTACACCTTC.

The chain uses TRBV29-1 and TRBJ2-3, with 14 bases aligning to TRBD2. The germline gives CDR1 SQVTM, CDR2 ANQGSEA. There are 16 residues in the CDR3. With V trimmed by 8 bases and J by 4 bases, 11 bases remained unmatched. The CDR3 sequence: CSTALTSGGGADTQYF. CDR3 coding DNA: TGCAGCACTGCCCTGACTAGCGGGGGGGGTGCAGATACGCAGTATTTT.

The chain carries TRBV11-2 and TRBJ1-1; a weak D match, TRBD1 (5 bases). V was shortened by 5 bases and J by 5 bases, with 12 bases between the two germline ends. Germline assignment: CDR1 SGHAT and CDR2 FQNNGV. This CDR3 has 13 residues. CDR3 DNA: TGTGCCAGCAGCCACATGGGGCGTACTGAAGCTTTCTTT. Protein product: CASSHMGRTEAFF.

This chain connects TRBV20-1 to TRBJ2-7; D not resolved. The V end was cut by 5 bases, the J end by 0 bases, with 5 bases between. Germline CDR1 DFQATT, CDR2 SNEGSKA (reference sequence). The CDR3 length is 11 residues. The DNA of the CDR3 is TGCAGTGCTCGGAACTCCTACGAGCAGTACTTC. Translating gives CSARNSYEQYF.